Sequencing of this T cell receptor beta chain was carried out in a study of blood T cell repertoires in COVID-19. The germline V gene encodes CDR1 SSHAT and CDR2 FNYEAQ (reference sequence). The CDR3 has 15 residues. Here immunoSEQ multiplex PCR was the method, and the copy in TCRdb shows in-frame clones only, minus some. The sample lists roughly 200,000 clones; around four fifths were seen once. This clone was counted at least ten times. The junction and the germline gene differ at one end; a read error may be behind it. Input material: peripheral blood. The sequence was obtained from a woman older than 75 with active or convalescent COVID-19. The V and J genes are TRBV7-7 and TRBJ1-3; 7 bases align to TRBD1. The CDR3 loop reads CASSLRTGSGNTIYF. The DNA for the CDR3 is TGTGCTAGCAGCCTCCGGACAGGCTCTGGAAACACCATATATTTT.